This TCR beta chain was identified in a study of cytomegalovirus exposure and HLA in healthy donors. About the study: The approximately 120 validation repertoires used the same platform as the 666 first-cohort repertoires, a later analysis reported. Notes on the study in general: A few CMV-associated chains proved CMV antigen-specific in vitro. Reports credit the classifier with highly specific, highly sensitive diagnosis of cytomegalovirus status.

These donors were members of the approximately 120-subject validation cohort, a group separate from the roughly 670-subject first cohort. This CDR3 region has 14 residues. Per the germline V gene, CDR1 is SGHAT and CDR2 is FQNNGV. The J segment lost 5 bases and the V segment lost 4 bases, leaving 2 bases of the junction unmatched. In the case of this clone: Its matching antigen is unknown.

Assay used: immunoSEQ multiplex PCR; TCRdb lists only in-frame clones, some missing. The data hold 190,000 or so clones, with roughly 80% observed a single time. This clonotype was obtained from a woman aged 18-29 years in good health and CMV-seropositive. Sequencing was done on a sample of PBMCs. The chain couples TRBV11-2 to TRBJ1-6; 7 nucleotides align to TRBD1. The CDR3: CASSSRGDNSPLHF. The CDR3 nucleotides read TGTGCCAGCAGCTCCAGGGGGGATAATTCACCCCTCCACTTT.